These 25 T cell receptor beta chains came from one sample sequenced in a study of blood T cell repertoires in COVID-19. Only in-frame clones appear in the TCRdb table, and some are missing; sequencing was by immunoSEQ multiplex PCR. The table includes fewer than 75,000 clones, approximately 87% detected once. Sequenced input: peripheral blood. The receptors shown here come from a man aged 55 to 70 with active or convalescent COVID-19.

The rearrangement links TRBV14 to TRBJ1-3, with D possibly TRBD1 on 5 matching bases. The germline V gene encodes CDR1 SGHDN and CDR2 FVKESK. The V end was cut by 3 bases, the J end by 1 base, with 13 bases between. The CDR3 consists of 16 residues. The CDR3 sequence: CASSHLSGGSGNTIYF. Written as DNA, the CDR3 is TGTGCCAGCAGCCACCTATCCGGGGGGTCTGGAAACACCATATATTTT.

This chain uses TRBV24-1 with TRBJ2-1, with TRBD2 matching over 15 bases. The CDR3 is 16 amino acids. The germline gives CDR1 KGHDR, CDR2 SFDVKD. V lost 4 bases to trimming and J lost 10 bases; unmatched junction nucleotides: 7. CDR3 loop: CATSDPGLAGGLEQFF. As DNA, the CDR3 is TGTGCCACCAGTGACCCGGGACTAGCGGGAGGACTGGAGCAGTTCTTC.

This chain links TRBV3-1 (or the pseudogene TRBV3-2) with TRBJ1-1; the D is unclear. V lost 1 base and J 6 bases, leaving 18 bases between the germline ends. The CDR3 runs to 16 residues. Per germline, CDR1 LGHDT and CDR2 YNNKEL (reference sequence). The CDR3 here is CASSQVGMITVAEAFF. CDR3 coding DNA: TGTGCCAGCAGCCAAGTCGGTATGATCACGGTCGCTGAAGCTTTCTTT.

The chain carries TRBV28 and TRBJ1-5, with TRBD1 identical over 8 bases. This CDR3 spans 14 amino acids. Germline V gene lookup returns CDR1 MDHEN and CDR2 SYDVKM. The ends lost 9 bases at V and 3 bases at J; junction bases unmatched: 7. This CDR3 is CASQRTGYNQPQHF. Here the CDR3 DNA reads TGTGCCAGTCAGAGGACAGGGTACAATCAGCCCCAGCATTTT.

The V gene is TRBV6-5, the J gene TRBJ2-6; no clear D. V lost 5 bases and J lost 0, with 8 bases in between. The CDR3 length is 15 residues. CDR1 and CDR2 from the germline V gene are MNHEY and SVGAGI. DNA for the CDR3: TGTGCCAGCAGTCCGACAAGCTCTGGGGCCAACGTCCTGACTTTC. This codes for CASSPTSSGANVLTF.

The chain carries TRBV29-1 and TRBJ1-1; tentative D call: TRBD1 (5 bases). V was pared by 7 bases and J by 7 bases, with 10 bases between. This CDR3 has 10 residues. Germline loops: CDR1 SQVTM, CDR2 ANQGSEA. CDR3 loop: CSARDSEAFF. The CDR3 coding sequence is TGCAGCGCAAGAGACAGTGAAGCTTTCTTT.

This clone was recorded a few times. The chain combines TRBV7-2 with TRBJ2-5, with 14 bases lining up with TRBD2. V lost 5 bases to trimming and J lost 7 bases; unmatched junction nucleotides: 9. Germline CDR1 and CDR2: SGHTA and FQGNSA. The CDR3 is 16 residues long. CDR3 residues: CASSPGLAGGPGTQYF. In nucleotides, the CDR3 is TGTGCCAGCAGCCCCGGACTAGCGGGGGGCCCGGGGACCCAGTACTTC.

This clone was observed a single time. V usage is TRBV27 and J usage is TRBJ2-5, with 8 bases aligning to TRBD2. V shed 2 bases, J shed 2 bases, and the junction held 13 bases outside the gene matches. In germline, CDR1 is MNHEY, CDR2 SMNVEV (reference sequence). The CDR3 is 18 residues long. Written as DNA, the CDR3 is TGTGCCAGCAGTTTAGGAGGTCTAGGCGGCGGGGGGCAAGAGACCCAGTACTTC. This codes for CASSLGGLGGGGQETQYF.

The chain recombines TRBV13 with TRBJ1-2; no reliable D call. This CDR3 spans 15 amino acids. V was clipped by 5 bases and J by 2 bases, with 15 bases between them. Germline V CDR1 and CDR2: PRHDT, FYEKMQ (reference sequence). CDR3 sequence (DNA): TGTGCCAGCAGCCTACGACGGGGATTAAACTATGGCTACACCTTC. It is translated as CASSLRRGLNYGYTF.

The chain couples TRBV19 to TRBJ2-6; D is possibly TRBD2 (5 bases). The V gene lost 8 bases and the J gene lost 0 bases, with 5 bases spanning the gap. Per the germline V gene, CDR1 is LNHDA and CDR2 is SQIVND (reference sequence). The CDR3 runs 13 residues. DNA of the CDR3: TGTGCCAGTGGGAGCTCTGGGGCCAACGTCCTGACTTTC. As protein: CASGSSGANVLTF.

This clone was counted a few times. This chain connects TRBV7-2 to TRBJ1-1; D is perhaps TRBD1 (5 bases). Trimming left V 2 bases short and J 7 bases short, with 8 bases between. The CDR3 sequence is 12 residues long. Germline values: CDR1 SGHTA, CDR2 FQGNSA. The CDR3 region is CASSLTGGEAFF. The CDR3, as DNA: TGTGCCAGCAGCTTAACGGGGGGTGAAGCTTTCTTT. The full variable domain, its missing parts supplied by reference TRBV7-2 and TRBJ1-1, is GAGVSQSPSNKVTEKGKDVELRCDPISGHTALYWYRQSLGQGLEFLIYFQGNSAPDKSGLPSDRFSAERTGGSVSTLTIQRTQQEDSAVYLCASSLTGGEAFFGQGTRLTVV.

This chain joins TRBV3-1 (or the pseudogene TRBV3-2) and TRBJ2-2, with 10 bases identical to TRBD1. V was clipped by 4 bases and J by 5 bases; unmatched bases: 4. The V gene's germline CDR1 is LGHDT and CDR2 YNNKEL (reference sequence). The CDR3 runs to 15 residues. Written as DNA, the CDR3 is TGTGCCAGCAGCCCCCGGGACAGGGGAACCGGGGAGCTGTTTTTT. This sequence encodes CASSPRDRGTGELFF.

This chain connects TRBV19 to TRBJ2-1, with 10 nucleotides matching TRBD2. Trimming at V came to 7 bases and at J to 0 bases, leaving 6 bases not matched to a gene. This CDR3 spans 16 amino acids. Germline CDR1 is LNHDA and CDR2 is SQIVND (reference sequence). CDR3 DNA sequence: TGTGCCAGTACCCCACTAGCGGGAAGCTCCTACAATGAGCAGTTCTTC. As protein: CASTPLAGSSYNEQFF.

In the case of this clone: Within the sample, other DNA sequences also encode this same CDR3. V gene TRBV6-5 combines with J gene TRBJ2-3; 8 bases are a match to TRBD2. Germline V gene sequence: CDR1 MNHEY, CDR2 SVGAGI. The CDR3 covers 14 residues. V lost 6 bases and J lost 0; bases outside the gene matches: 2. The CDR3 sequence: CASRPSGSTDTQYF. The DNA for the CDR3 is TGTGCCAGCAGACCTAGCGGGAGCACAGATACGCAGTATTTT.

V and J are TRBV28 and TRBJ1-2; D may be TRBD1 (6 bases). The CDR3 sequence is 12 residues long. The V gene lost 6 bases and the J gene lost 5 bases, with 10 bases spanning the gap. Germline CDR1 is MDHEN and CDR2 is SYDVKM. CDR3 protein: CASRDSSYGYTF. DNA for the CDR3: TGTGCCAGCAGGGACAGTTCGTATGGCTACACCTTC.

V is TRBV7-9 and J is TRBJ1-4; TRBD1 is a possible D gene (6 bases). Germline loops: CDR1 SEHNR, CDR2 FQNEAQ (reference sequence). This CDR3 region has 14 residues. V was pared by 5 bases and J by 5 bases, with 12 bases between. CDR3 sequence: CASSVRTENEKLFF. For the CDR3, the DNA is TGTGCCAGCAGCGTCCGGACAGAGAATGAAAAACTGTTTTTT.

The CDR3 is CASSLDRAGANVLTF. In nucleotides, the CDR3 is TGTGCCAGCAGCCTCGACAGGGCTGGGGCCAACGTCCTGACTTTC. The rearrangement uses TRBV3-1 (or the pseudogene TRBV3-2) and TRBJ2-6, with 7 bases aligning to TRBD1. V trimming: 4 bases; J trimming: 2 bases; junction bases outside the gene matches: 2. The length of the CDR3 is 15 residues. The germline V gene has CDR1 LGHDT and CDR2 YNNKEL (reference sequence).

The chain is built from TRBV5-5 and TRBJ1-4; tentatively, D is TRBD1 (6 bases). The germline V gene has CDR1 SGHKS and CDR2 YYEKEE (reference sequence). The V and J ends lost 2 bases and 2 bases respectively, with 7 bases between them. The CDR3 length is 14 residues. The CDR3 DNA reads as TGTGCCAGCAGCTTACAGGGTACTAATGAAAAACTGTTTTTT. Translating gives CASSLQGTNEKLFF.

The V gene is TRBV4-2, the J gene TRBJ1-1; unclear D gene. Looked up from germline, CDR1 is LGHNA and CDR2 is YNFKEQ. V was shortened by 0 bases and J by 5 bases, with 13 bases between the two germline ends. The CDR3 consists of 15 residues. CDR3 sequence (DNA): TGTGCCAGCAGCCAAGATCCCCGGAGGGCAACTGAAGCTTTCTTT. Residues: CASSQDPRRATEAFF.

The CDR3 region has the DNA TGTGCCAGCAGTAAACAGGGGACTGGGGACTATGGCTACACCTTC. Protein: CASSKQGTGDYGYTF. The chain couples TRBV6-4 to TRBJ1-2; 7 bases map to TRBD1. With V trimmed by 5 bases and J by 3 bases, 9 bases remained unmatched. The CDR3 runs 15 residues. Germline V gives CDR1 MRHNA, CDR2 SNTAGT.

The rearrangement links TRBV5-4 to TRBJ2-3, with TRBD2 identical over 8 bases. This CDR3 spans 16 amino acids. J gave up 0 bases and V 4 bases, and 7 bases lay outside the gene matches. Germline assignment: CDR1 SGHNT and CDR2 YYREEE (reference sequence). The CDR3 protein is CASSARAGGSTDTQYF. CDR3 nucleotides: TGTGCCAGCAGCGCCCGCGCGGGGGGAAGCACAGATACGCAGTATTTT. Filled out from reference TRBV5-4 and TRBJ2-3, the complete variable domain reads ETGVTQSPTHLIKTRGQQVTLRCSSQSGHNTVSWYQQALGQGPQFIFQYYREEENGRGNFPPRFSGLQFPNYSSELNVNALELDDSALYLCASSARAGGSTDTQYFGPGTRLTVL.

The chain joins TRBV6-5 to TRBJ2-7; 7 positions agree with TRBD2. The CDR3 spans 16 residues. Losses at the gene ends were 4 bases for V and 4 bases for J; bases not matched to a gene: 13. The germline gives CDR1 MNHEY, CDR2 SVGAGI. CDR3 sequence reads: CASSSPTGGRNYEQYF. CDR3 DNA: TGTGCCAGCAGTTCCCCGACTGGCGGGAGAAATTACGAGCAGTACTTC.

This clone was seen just once. This chain connects TRBV18 to TRBJ2-3; 11 nucleotides match TRBD2. The germline V gene has CDR1 KGHSH and CDR2 LQKENI. This CDR3 spans 16 amino acids. V shed 2 bases, J shed 6 bases, and the junction held 7 bases outside the gene matches. CDR3 coding DNA: TGTGCCAGCTCACCAACTACTAGCGGGAGAACGGATACGCAGTATTTT. It translates to CASSPTTSGRTDTQYF.

The CDR3 nucleotides are TGTGCCAGCAGCCCTCGGGGTAGGTGGGAGACCCAGTACTTC. Translating gives CASSPRGRWETQYF. This chain links TRBV9 with TRBJ2-5; D perhaps matches TRBD2 (5 bases). The V end was cut by 4 bases, the J end by 5 bases, with 15 bases between. CDR3 size: 14 residues. Germline V gene lookup returns CDR1 SGDLS and CDR2 YYNGEE.

This clone was detected a few times. The chain is built from TRBV19 and TRBJ2-2; the match to TRBD1 covers 7 bases. CDR1 LNHDA and CDR2 SQIVND come from the germline V gene (reference sequence). The ends lost 7 bases at V and 2 bases at J; junction bases unmatched: 7. The CDR3 is 15 residues long. Here the CDR3 reads CASKDRDINTGELFF. The CDR3 DNA sequence: TGTGCCAGTAAAGACAGGGATATTAACACCGGGGAGCTGTTTTTT.